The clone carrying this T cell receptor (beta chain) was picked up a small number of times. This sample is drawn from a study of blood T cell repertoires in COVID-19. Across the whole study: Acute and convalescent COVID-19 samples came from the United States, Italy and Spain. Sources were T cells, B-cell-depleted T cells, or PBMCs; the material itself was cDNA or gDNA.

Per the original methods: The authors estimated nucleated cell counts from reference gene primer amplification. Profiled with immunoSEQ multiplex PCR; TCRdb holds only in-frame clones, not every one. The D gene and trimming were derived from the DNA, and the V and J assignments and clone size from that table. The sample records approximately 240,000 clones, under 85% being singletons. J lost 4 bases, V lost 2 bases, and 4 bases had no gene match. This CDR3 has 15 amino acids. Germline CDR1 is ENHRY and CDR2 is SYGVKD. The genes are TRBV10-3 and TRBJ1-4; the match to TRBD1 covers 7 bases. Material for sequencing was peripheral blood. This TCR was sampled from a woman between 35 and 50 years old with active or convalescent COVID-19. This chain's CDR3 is CAISETGVDNEKLFF. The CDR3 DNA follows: TGTGCCATCAGTGAGACAGGGGTTGATAATGAAAAACTGTTTTTT.